A selection of T cell receptor beta chains follows, all from one sample in a study of cytomegalovirus exposure and HLA in healthy donors. Some clones are missing from TCRdb's copy, which holds only in-frame ones; the method was immunoSEQ multiplex PCR. In the table there are some 270,000 clones, 80% to 95% of which are singletons. Sequenced sample: PBMCs. Receptors originate from a girl aged 2 to 9 in good health and CMV-seronegative. Each CDR3 is given with its conserved first and last residue. D genes are given only for firm matches. The size of a clone is reported for some rows only, either as once, few or many, or as a class for expanded clones.

j_call v_call clone_size d_call cdr3_aa cdr3_nt
TRBJ1-3 TRBV29-1 - - CSVGGGSEAGNTIYF TGCAGCGTTGGTGGAGGGAGTGAAGCTGGAAACACCATATATTTT
TRBJ2-1 TRBV4-2 - TRBD2 CASSLDFSGGDNEQFF TGTGCCAGCAGCCTCGACTTTAGCGGGGGGGATAATGAGCAGTTCTTC
TRBJ2-1 TRBV6-1 - TRBD2 CASSPKTSHTVEQFF TGTGCCAGCAGTCCCAAGACTAGCCACACGGTTGAGCAGTTCTTC
TRBJ2-7 TRBV19 - - CASSPGQSFYEQYF TGTGCCAGTAGTCCAGGACAGTCCTTTTACGAGCAGTACTTC
TRBJ2-5 TRBV5-4 - TRBD2 CASSLAKREGRGTQYF TGTGCCAGCAGCTTGGCCAAGCGGGAGGGCCGGGGGACCCAGTACTTC
TRBJ2-7 TRBV19 once - CASSKRQVPYEQYF TGTGCCAGTAGTAAACGACAGGTGCCCTACGAGCAGTACTTC
TRBJ2-5 TRBV28 once TRBD2 CASSSSSSGRARGETQYF TGTGCCAGCAGTTCCTCCTCTAGCGGGAGGGCCCGGGGGGAGACCCAGTACTTC
TRBJ1-4 TRBV28 - - CASRRSGGGNEKLFF TGTGCCAGCAGAAGGAGCGGAGGTGGGAATGAAAAACTGTTTTTT
TRBJ1-1 TRBV19 - TRBD1 CASSGEGGKNTEAFF TGTGCCAGTAGTGGTGAAGGGGGCAAAAACACTGAAGCTTTCTTT
TRBJ2-5 TRBV29-1 - - CSVELVWGEQTQYF TGCAGCGTTGAGTTGGTTTGGGGGGAACAGACCCAGTACTTC
TRBJ2-3 TRBV5-1 - TRBD1 CASSPERDRGTDTQYF TGCGCCAGCAGCCCCGAACGGGACAGGGGCACAGATACGCAGTATTTT
TRBJ1-2 TRBV25-1 - - CASSHSNKYGYTF TGTGCCAGCAGCCACAGTAACAAGTATGGCTACACCTTC
TRBJ2-1 TRBV7-2 - TRBD1 CASSKQTGTGNEQFF TGTGCCAGCAGCAAACAGACCGGGACAGGAAATGAGCAGTTCTTC
TRBJ2-7 TRBV9 - TRBD2 CASSVKWTSPNEQYF TGTGCCAGCAGCGTAAAGTGGACTAGCCCCAACGAGCAGTACTTC
TRBJ1-5 TRBV28 few - CASSPKGGISNQPQHF TGTGCCAGCAGTCCTAAGGGGGGGATCAGCAATCAGCCCCAGCATTTT
TRBJ2-7 TRBV5-1 - TRBD1 CASSSLQGVRYEQYF TGCGCCAGCAGCTCGTTACAGGGGGTAAGATACGAGCAGTACTTC
TRBJ2-7 TRBV5-6 - - CASSPGRTYEQYF TGTGCCAGCAGCCCCGGCAGGACCTACGAGCAGTACTTC
TRBJ2-1 TRBV20-1 - - CSARNGNEQFF TGCAGTGCTAGAAACGGCAATGAGCAGTTCTTC
TRBJ2-5 TRBV19 - - CASSLLGTPQETQYF TGTGCCAGTAGTTTACTAGGGACACCCCAAGAGACCCAGTACTTC
TRBJ2-1 TRBV29-1 - TRBD2 CSAPGLAVGEQFF TGCAGCGCGCCGGGACTAGCTGTCGGTGAGCAGTTCTTC
TRBJ1-2 TRBV6-5 - - CASRPSRAHGYTF TGTGCCAGCAGACCCAGCAGGGCCCATGGCTACACCTTC
TRBJ1-3 TRBV6-1 once TRBD1 CASRLQGARDTIYF TGTGCCAGCAGGCTACAGGGGGCGCGGGACACCATATATTTT
TRBJ2-3 TRBV19 - - CATHPTGRSIGGAGGTQYF TGTGCCACCCACCCGACAGGGAGAAGTATCGGGGGGGCAGGGGGTACGCAGTATTTT